Below are 14 T cell receptor beta chains sequenced from a single sample in a study of radiotherapy plus CTLA-4 blockade in lung cancer. The method was immunoSEQ multiplex PCR; TCRdb's version includes in-frame clones alone and lacks a portion of them. The profile covers roughly 130,000 clones, with 85% to 90% appearing a single time and roughly 7% taken by the ten largest. The material sequenced was peripheral blood, taken from a patient treated with radiotherapy plus ipilimumab. Source of these receptors: a human donor with non-small cell lung cancer that progressed on radiotherapy plus ipilimumab.

In its sample, this clone was seen once. The gene calls are TRBV6-5 and TRBJ1-2, with TRBD1 as a possible D gene (6 bases). The CDR3 length is 14 residues. Germline V lookup: CDR1 MNHEY, CDR2 SVGAGI. The ends were cut back, 6 bases at V and 2 bases at J, with 13 bases in the middle. CDR3 loop: CASRRQVTNYGYTF. CDR3 bases: TGTGCCAGCAGACGACAGGTGACGAACTATGGCTACACCTTC.

The V call is TRBV30, the J call TRBJ1-2, with a tentative D call TRBD1 (6 bases). Per germline, CDR1 GTSNPN and CDR2 SVGIG (reference sequence). Trimming pared 1 base from V and 8 bases from J, leaving 8 bases between. The CDR3 is 11 residues long. CDR3 region: CAWSDRVGYTF. DNA of the CDR3: TGTGCCTGGAGTGACAGGGTCGGCTACACCTTC.

V usage is TRBV2 and J usage is TRBJ1-5; 7 nucleotides agree with TRBD1. Germline V gives CDR1 SNHLY, CDR2 FYNNEI. V lost 6 bases, J lost 0 bases, and 5 bases stayed unmatched. The CDR3 is 15 residues long. The CDR3: CASRPQGNSNQPQHF. CDR3 in DNA: TGTGCCAGCAGGCCACAGGGGAATAGCAATCAGCCCCAGCATTTT.

The chain combines TRBV6-1 with TRBJ2-4; D might be TRBD2 (7 bases). The CDR3 length is 14 residues. Germline assignment: CDR1 MNHNS and CDR2 SASEGT. The V and J ends lost 8 bases and 5 bases respectively, with 16 bases between them. In nucleotides, the CDR3 is TGTGCCAGCCAGACCCGGGGGGCGGAAAACATTCAGTACTTC. Protein: CASQTRGAENIQYF.

This chain uses TRBV5-1 with TRBJ2-3, with TRBD2 identical over 7 bases. CDR3 size: 15 residues. Germline CDR1 reads SGHRS; CDR2 reads YFSETQ. V lost 1 base and J lost 0; bases outside the gene matches: 2. CDR3 sequence: CASSLQAGSTDTQYF. The CDR3 DNA is TGCGCCAGCAGCTTGCAAGCGGGAAGCACAGATACGCAGTATTTT.

The rearrangement uses TRBV6-5 and TRBJ1-2; D ambiguous. V lost 7 bases and J 7 bases, leaving 22 bases between the germline ends. The CDR3 contains 15 residues. CDR1 is MNHEY and CDR2 is SVGAGI in the germline V gene. CDR3 region: CASTPAAPRASGYTF. The CDR3 nucleotides read TGTGCCAGCACCCCGGCGGCTCCCAGAGCTAGTGGCTACACCTTC.

The V call is TRBV7-9, the J call TRBJ2-1, with 10 bases aligning to TRBD2. Trimming cost V 4 bases and J 4 bases; bases outside gene matches: 4. The germline gives CDR1 SEHNR, CDR2 FQNEAQ (reference sequence). This CDR3 is 15 amino acids long. The CDR3 DNA reads TGTGCCAGCAGCTCCGGGACTAGCGATTACAATGAGCAGTTCTTC. It specifies CASSSGTSDYNEQFF.

The chain combines TRBV10-1 with TRBJ1-5; a weak D match, TRBD1 (5 bases). Germline lookup yields CDR1 WNHNN and CDR2 SYGVQD (reference sequence). The CDR3 contains 10 residues. V lost 10 bases and J 8 bases, leaving 9 bases between the germline ends. The CDR3, as DNA: TGCGCCACCCCAGGGAAGCCCCAGCATTTT. As protein: CATPGKPQHF.

The chain combines TRBV2 with TRBJ2-4; TRBD1 matches at 7 bases. CDR3 length: 14 residues. With V trimmed by 6 bases and J by 7 bases, 9 bases remained unmatched. Germline V gene data show CDR1 as SNHLY and CDR2 as FYNNEI. CDR3 protein: CASRYDRVGNIQYF. The CDR3 DNA is TGTGCCAGCAGGTACGACAGGGTCGGCAACATTCAGTACTTC. The complete variable domain, with remaining parts taken from reference TRBV2 and TRBJ2-4, reads EPEVTQTPSHQVTQMGQEVILRCVPISNHLYFYWYRQILGQKVEFLVSFYNNEISEKSEIFDDQFSVERPDGSNFTLKIRSTKLEDSAMYFCASRYDRVGNIQYFGAGTRLSVL.

The chain employs TRBV4-1 and TRBJ2-2; 9 nucleotides line up with TRBD1. J was trimmed by 4 bases and V by 0 bases; bases with no gene match: 6. CDR1 and CDR2 (germline): MGHRA, YSYEKL. The CDR3 is 17 residues long. CDR3: CASSQEQGARGTGELFF. DNA for the CDR3: TGCGCCAGCAGCCAAGAACAGGGGGCGCGGGGCACCGGGGAGCTGTTTTTT.

The genes are TRBV2 and TRBJ2-7; either TRBD1 or TRBD2 may supply D (6 bases each). CDR3 length: 13 amino acids. V dropped 5 bases and J dropped 3 bases, with 11 bases sitting between them. Germline CDR1 SNHLY, CDR2 FYNNEI. In DNA form, the CDR3 reads TGTGCCAGCAGTCTACAGGGAGGCTACGAGCAGTACTTC. This sequence encodes CASSLQGGYEQYF.

This clone was detected only once. The chain is built from TRBV5-1 and TRBJ2-2; 7 positions agree with TRBD1. CDR3 length equals 14 residues. The germline V gene encodes CDR1 SGHRS and CDR2 YFSETQ. Germline trimming cut 3 bases from V and 4 bases from J; bases unmatched to any gene: 3. This CDR3 is CASSWDSVTGELFF. The CDR3 nucleotides read TGCGCCAGCAGCTGGGACAGTGTCACCGGGGAGCTGTTTTTT.

The chain joins TRBV7-2 to TRBJ2-3; D is uncertain. Germline assignment: CDR1 SGHTA and CDR2 FQGNSA. Deletions cut 8 bases from V and 0 bases from J, with 6 bases between. This CDR3 spans 12 amino acids. CDR3 sequence (DNA): TGTGCCAGCGGCCAAAGCACAGATACGCAGTATTTT. It is translated as CASGQSTDTQYF.

As DNA, the CDR3 is TGTGCCAGCAGCTTAGTCAACTCCTACAATGAGCAGTTCTTC. This gives the protein CASSLVNSYNEQFF. V and J are TRBV7-9 and TRBJ2-1; D not resolved. The germline V gene has CDR1 SEHNR and CDR2 FQNEAQ (reference sequence). CDR3 length: 14 residues. Trimming pared 1 base from V and 0 bases from J, leaving 4 bases between.